This T cell receptor beta chain was identified in a study of a mutant IDH1 vaccine in newly diagnosed glioma. Background on the study: The start of vaccination came 4-6 weeks after radiotherapy alone, or with temozolomide cycles. A roughly 60% male, about 40% female split and a mean age of approximately 40 years characterized treated patients.

V lost 3 bases to trimming and J lost 3 bases, with 15 bases between them. There are 15 residues in the CDR3. Germline lookup yields CDR1 MDHEN and CDR2 SYDVKM. As for this clone: Its antigen is currently unknown.

Only in-frame clones appear in the TCRdb table, and some are missing; sequencing was by immunoSEQ multiplex PCR. The sample shows about 58,000 clones, about 86% of them seen only once. Whole-study findings and limits: Any relationship between pseudoprogression and changes in top peripheral T cell clonotypes seemed absent.

Time point defined: week 5, during vaccination. It was 300 ug of mutant IDH1 20-mer peptide that made up each vaccine dose, given with topical imiquimod. Tumors from donors were new WHO grade 3 or 4 IDH1-mutant astrocytomas with ATRX loss. This sample comprised PBMCs, obtained from a glioma patient whose treatment included an IDH1 peptide vaccine. The clonotype originates from a woman between 45 and 60 years old with glioma. The gene calls are TRBV28 and TRBJ2-7; maybe TRBD1 (5 bases). The CDR3 protein is CASSFPQGFSYEQYF. The CDR3 nucleotides are TGTGCCAGCAGTTTCCCCCAGGGATTCAGCTACGAGCAGTACTTC.